The TCR beta chain under discussion was sequenced for a study of identical twins. The study, taken as a whole, reports: In zero-insertion analyses, partial confounding could arise from invariant MAIT and iNKT cells.

Regarding this clonotype: Its matching antigen is unknown.

TCRdb reprocessed the 5' RACE reads via MiXCR and lists one record per CDR3 protein. This table has 420,000 or so distinct CDR3 sequences, about 18% appearing once. The CDR3 loop spans 13 amino acids. J was trimmed by 3 bases and V by 2 bases; bases with no gene match: 2. The germline V gene has CDR1 DFQATT and CDR2 SNEGSKA (reference sequence). Sequencing was done on a sample of naive T cells sorted from blood. The chain joins TRBV20-1 to TRBJ2-5; 8 positions match TRBD2. The clonotype comes from a man aged 45-65 years in good health. The CDR3 reads CSARNSGKETQYF. The CDR3 DNA reads as TGCAGTGCTAGAAATAGCGGGAAAGAGACCCAGTACTTC.